The rows below give T cell receptor beta chains drawn from one sample of a study of T cells after yellow fever vaccination. TCRdb analysed the 5' RACE reads with MiXCR anew, one entry per CDR3 protein. The sample has under 600,000 distinct CDR3 sequences; approximately 13% are singletons. The sequenced sample was PBMCs, obtained on the day of the yellow fever booster vaccination. The receptors were sampled from a man aged 30-40 years who received the YFV17D yellow fever vaccine. Each CDR3 is given with its conserved first and last residue. Each record gives: CDR3 protein, CDR3 DNA, clone size, D gene, J gene, V gene. The D gene is left open where the match is weak. The size field is filled for only some rows; it gives once, few, many or a size class.

CDR3 protein: CASSFSSNSQQYF
CDR3 DNA: TGTGCCAGCAGCTTCTCCTCGAACTCGCAACAGTACTTC
clone size: few
D gene: NA
J gene: TRBJ2-7
V gene: TRBV7-2

CDR3 protein: CSARLERSGGNIQYF
CDR3 DNA: TGCAGTGCTAGACTAGAGCGTTCGGGGGGGAACATTCAGTACTTC
clone size: NA
D gene: TRBD2
J gene: TRBJ2-4
V gene: TRBV20-1

CDR3 protein: CASGLSAAYEQYF
CDR3 DNA: TGTGCTAGTGGTTTGTCCGCGGCCTACGAGCAGTACTTC
clone size: few
D gene: NA
J gene: TRBJ2-7
V gene: TRBV12-5

CDR3 protein: CAISDLTGTKRQYF
CDR3 DNA: TGTGCCATCAGCGACCTCACCGGGACAAAAAGGCAGTACTTC
clone size: NA
D gene: NA
J gene: TRBJ2-7
V gene: TRBV10-3

CDR3 protein: CASSPGTGYGNQPQHF
CDR3 DNA: TGTGCCAGCAGCCCCGGGACAGGGTATGGCAATCAGCCCCAGCATTTT
clone size: NA
D gene: TRBD1
J gene: TRBJ1-5
V gene: TRBV7-2

CDR3 protein: CASTKDRVKDEQFF
CDR3 DNA: TGTGCCAGTACCAAGGACAGGGTGAAAGATGAGCAGTTCTTC
clone size: NA
D gene: TRBD1
J gene: TRBJ2-1
V gene: TRBV19

CDR3 protein: CASSVRDRGLTEAFF
CDR3 DNA: TGTGCCAGCAGCGTAAGGGACAGGGGGTTAACTGAAGCTTTCTTT
clone size: few
D gene: TRBD1
J gene: TRBJ1-1
V gene: TRBV9

CDR3 protein: CASSDLAGPQETQYF
CDR3 DNA: TGTGCCAGCAGCGATCTAGCGGGACCCCAAGAGACCCAGTACTTC
clone size: NA
D gene: TRBD2
J gene: TRBJ2-5
V gene: TRBV9

CDR3 protein: CSARATGLNTEAFF
CDR3 DNA: TGCAGTGCTAGGGCCACAGGGTTGAACACTGAAGCTTTCTTT
clone size: NA
D gene: NA
J gene: TRBJ1-1
V gene: TRBV20-1

CDR3 protein: CASGWGQETQYF
CDR3 DNA: TGTGCCAGCGGCTGGGGGCAAGAGACCCAGTACTTC
clone size: few
D gene: NA
J gene: TRBJ2-5
V gene: TRBV27

CDR3 protein: CASSQGHFSGANVLTF
CDR3 DNA: TGCGCCAGCAGTCAGGGACATTTCTCTGGGGCCAACGTCCTGACTTTC
clone size: few
D gene: NA
J gene: TRBJ2-6
V gene: TRBV5-1

CDR3 protein: CASSQDWRGFLRPQHF
CDR3 DNA: TGTGCCAGCAGCCAAGATTGGCGTGGCTTCCTCCGGCCCCAGCATTTT
clone size: NA
D gene: NA
J gene: TRBJ1-5
V gene: TRBV14

CDR3 protein: CASSQRITGWVTEAFF
CDR3 DNA: TGTGCCAGCAGCCAAAGGATAACAGGCTGGGTTACTGAAGCTTTCTTT
clone size: NA
D gene: NA
J gene: TRBJ1-1
V gene: TRBV14

CDR3 protein: CASSQNGGGLGEQFF
CDR3 DNA: TGTGCCAGCAGTCAGAACGGGGGAGGCTTGGGTGAGCAGTTCTTC
clone size: NA
D gene: NA
J gene: TRBJ2-1
V gene: TRBV6-1

CDR3 protein: CASSIDTGTGANVLTF
CDR3 DNA: TGTGCCAGTAGTATAGATACGGGCACTGGGGCCAACGTCCTGACTTTC
clone size: few
D gene: NA
J gene: TRBJ2-6
V gene: TRBV19

CDR3 protein: CASSPPGEDYEQYF
CDR3 DNA: TGTGCCAGCTCACCACCGGGAGAGGATTACGAGCAGTACTTC
clone size: many
D gene: NA
J gene: TRBJ2-7
V gene: TRBV18

CDR3 protein: CASSLGTGSGEKLFF
CDR3 DNA: TGTGCCAGCAGCTTGGGGACAGGGTCGGGTGAAAAACTGTTTTTT
clone size: NA
D gene: TRBD1
J gene: TRBJ1-4
V gene: TRBV7-2

CDR3 protein: CASSPRGGEQYF
CDR3 DNA: TGTGCCAGCAGCCCCCGTGGGGGGGAGCAGTACTTC
clone size: many
D gene: NA
J gene: TRBJ2-7
V gene: TRBV7-2

CDR3 protein: CSVGKGEAYEQYF
CDR3 DNA: TGCAGCGTGGGGAAGGGGGAAGCCTACGAGCAGTACTTC
clone size: NA
D gene: NA
J gene: TRBJ2-7
V gene: TRBV29-1

CDR3 protein: CASSPDGTSNEQFF
CDR3 DNA: TGTGCCAGCAGCCCGGACGGGACGTCCAATGAGCAGTTCTTC
clone size: few
D gene: NA
J gene: TRBJ2-1
V gene: TRBV5-6

CDR3 protein: CSVESRERHLVYNEQFF
CDR3 DNA: TGCAGCGTTGAGTCGCGGGAGCGGCATTTGGTTTACAATGAGCAGTTCTTC
clone size: NA
D gene: TRBD2
J gene: TRBJ2-1
V gene: TRBV29-1

CDR3 protein: CASSNRAGGTEAFF
CDR3 DNA: TGTGCCAGCAGCAACAGGGCTGGTGGGACTGAAGCTTTCTTT
clone size: few
D gene: NA
J gene: TRBJ1-1
V gene: TRBV7-2

CDR3 protein: CASSVYRGSSYEQYF
CDR3 DNA: TGTGCCAGCTCCGTCTACCGGGGAAGCTCCTACGAGCAGTACTTC
clone size: few
D gene: NA
J gene: TRBJ2-7
V gene: TRBV18

CDR3 protein: CASLSWAYEQFF
CDR3 DNA: TGTGCCAGCTTATCCTGGGCGTATGAGCAGTTCTTC
clone size: many
D gene: NA
J gene: TRBJ2-1
V gene: TRBV28

CDR3 protein: CASWTSGRNEQFF
CDR3 DNA: TGTGCCAGTTGGACTAGCGGGAGAAATGAGCAGTTCTTC
clone size: few
D gene: TRBD2
J gene: TRBJ2-1
V gene: TRBV6-2/TRBV6-3

CDR3 protein: CASSQAPSYNEQFF
CDR3 DNA: TGTGCCAGCAGCCAAGCACCATCCTACAATGAGCAGTTCTTC
clone size: NA
D gene: NA
J gene: TRBJ2-1
V gene: TRBV14

CDR3 protein: CASSPSLGDEQFF
CDR3 DNA: TGTGCCAGCAGCCCCAGCCTAGGTGATGAGCAGTTCTTC
clone size: few
D gene: NA
J gene: TRBJ2-1
V gene: TRBV7-3

CDR3 protein: CASSLASRQANF
CDR3 DNA: TGTGCCAGCAGCTTAGCGTCCCGACAGGCCAATTTT
clone size: NA
D gene: NA
J gene: TRBJ2-3
V gene: TRBV7-2

CDR3 protein: CSVGSGNYNEQFF
CDR3 DNA: TGCAGCGTTGGATCGGGAAACTACAATGAGCAGTTCTTC
clone size: few
D gene: NA
J gene: TRBJ2-1
V gene: TRBV29-1